One and the same sample provided the 28 T cell receptor beta chains below, sequenced in a study of T cells in Graves' hyperthyroidism and ophthalmopathy. Amplified TCR beta CDR3 regions derived from RNA transcripts. First-round RT-PCR targeting the TCR CDR3 was performed with the HTBI primer set. TCRdb used MiXCR to reprocess the multiplex PCR reads, holding one entry per CDR3 protein. Among 750,000 to 950,000 distinct CDR3 sequences listed, more than 30% were seen once. The sequencing input was blood. These receptors were taken from a man aged 18-30 years with Graves' hyperthyroidism.

This clonotype showed up many times. CDR3 in DNA: TGTGCCATCAGTGAGAGGGGGGACTCTTCGGGGACCCAGTACTTC. As protein: CAISERGDSSGTQYF. The chain joins TRBV10-3 to TRBJ2-5; D possibly uses TRBD1 or TRBD2 (6 bases each). The V gene's germline CDR1 is ENHRY and CDR2 SYGVKD. Trimming removed 2 bases from V and 7 bases from J, with 17 bases in between. CDR3 length: 15 residues.

The chain links TRBV7-9 to TRBJ2-6; 14 bases match TRBD2. Looked up from germline, CDR1 is SEHNR and CDR2 is FQNEAQ (reference sequence). This CDR3 has 19 amino acids. V shed 2 bases, J shed 0 bases, and the junction held 3 bases outside the gene matches. This CDR3 is CASSLLGLAGASGANVLTF. The CDR3 bases are TGTGCCAGCAGCTTACTGGGACTAGCGGGAGCCTCTGGGGCCAACGTCCTGACTTTC.

J is TRBJ1-2 and V is TRBV7-9; D not certain. Germline V gives CDR1 SEHNR, CDR2 FQNEAQ (reference sequence). V was clipped by 0 bases and J by 4 bases, with 12 bases between them. The CDR3 is made up of 15 amino acids. The CDR3 loop is CASSLASKLLYGYTF. In DNA form, the CDR3 reads TGTGCCAGCAGCTTAGCGTCCAAGCTCCTCTATGGCTACACCTTC.

This clonotype occurred many times. This chain joins TRBV5-1 and TRBJ1-1, with D uncertain. Trimming removed 7 bases at V and 1 base at J, with 8 bases between. Looked up from germline, CDR1 is SGHRS and CDR2 is YFSETQ. The CDR3 runs to 12 residues. CDR3 nucleotides: TGCGCCAGCCGCTCCGAGAACACTGAAGCTTTCTTT. Its translation is CASRSENTEAFF.

Many counts were recorded for this clonotype. The chain has TRBV2 and TRBJ1-1, with D possibly TRBD1 on 5 matching bases. Trimming removed 9 bases from V and 3 bases from J, with 11 bases in between. There are 12 residues in the CDR3. The germline V gene has CDR1 SNHLY and CDR2 FYNNEI. CDR3 sequence reads: CASLQDHTEAFF. Here the CDR3 DNA reads TGTGCCAGTTTACAGGACCACACTGAAGCTTTCTTT.

The chain's CDR3 is CASASRAGELFF. The CDR3 region has the DNA TGTGCCAGCGCTAGCCGGGCCGGGGAGCTGTTTTTT. The chain is built from TRBV5-6 and TRBJ2-2, with D perhaps matching TRBD2 (5 bases). Trimming took off 7 bases at V and 6 bases at J, with 10 bases between the two ends. This CDR3 has 12 residues. Germline CDR1 reads SGHDT; CDR2 reads YYEEEE.

This chain connects TRBV5-4 to TRBJ1-6; no clear D gene. The CDR3 has 16 residues. The germline gives CDR1 SGHNT, CDR2 YYREEE (reference sequence). The V gene lost 1 base and the J gene lost 1 base, with 9 bases spanning the gap. The CDR3 loop reads CASSLLGKSYNSPLHF. In nucleotides, the CDR3 is TGTGCCAGCAGCTTGTTAGGGAAGTCCTATAATTCACCCCTCCACTTT.

The V gene is TRBV2, the J gene TRBJ2-5; no clear D gene. The CDR3 extends over 14 amino acids. The germline CDR1 and CDR2 sequences are SNHLY and FYNNEI. V shed 6 bases and J shed 0 bases, with 11 bases lying between them. CDR3 region: CASSQEANQETQYF. The DNA of the CDR3 is TGTGCCAGCAGCCAAGAAGCTAACCAAGAGACCCAGTACTTC.

This clonotype was recorded only once. V gene TRBV25-1 combines with J gene TRBJ2-7; no clear D gene. Germline CDR1 MGHDK, CDR2 SYGVNS. Trimming took 8 bases from V and 7 from J, leaving 21 bases between them. There are 14 residues in the CDR3. CDR3 bases: TGTGCCAGCCAAGATCCTGGCCGCTTGGTGGAGCAGTACTTC. Encoded protein: CASQDPGRLVEQYF.

The chain recombines TRBV29-1 with TRBJ2-5; 7 bases align to TRBD1. The CDR3 runs to 12 residues. Germline V gene sequence: CDR1 SQVTM, CDR2 ANQGSEA. V lost 6 bases, J lost 2 bases, and 3 bases stayed unmatched. CDR3 DNA: TGCAGCGTCATGGGACAGCAAGAGACCCAGTACTTC. Protein sequence: CSVMGQQETQYF.

This rearrangement joins TRBV6-5 to TRBJ1-5; D gene uncertain. V lost 7 bases, J lost 1 base, and 14 bases lay in between. Germline assignment: CDR1 MNHEY and CDR2 SVGAGI. This CDR3 comprises 15 residues. In nucleotides, the CDR3 is TGTGCCAGCAAGCTACGGGCTGTAAGCAATCAGCCCCAGCATTTT. This sequence encodes CASKLRAVSNQPQHF.

The V gene is TRBV7-6, the J gene TRBJ2-2; 13 bases fit TRBD2. Per germline, CDR1 SGHVS and CDR2 FNYEAQ. The CDR3 is 19 amino acids. Trimming removed 5 bases from V and 3 bases from J; junction bases left unmatched: 12. As DNA, the CDR3 is TGTGCCAGCAGCCCACGACCGGGACTAGCGGGGCCGTACACCGGGGAGCTGTTTTTT. Its translation is CASSPRPGLAGPYTGELFF.

This clonotype was counted a few times. This chain uses TRBV7-2 with TRBJ2-7; D ambiguous. The V gene lost 0 bases and the J gene lost 0 bases, with 9 bases spanning the gap. This CDR3 is 15 amino acids long. The germline CDR1 and CDR2 sequences are SGHTA and FQGNSA. CDR3: CASSLAERSSYEQYF. DNA of the CDR3: TGTGCCAGCAGCTTAGCCGAAAGGAGCTCCTACGAGCAGTACTTC.

The chain combines TRBV7-3 with TRBJ2-5; 9 nucleotides match TRBD1. The germline CDR1 and CDR2 sequences are SGHTA and FQGTGA. Losses at the gene ends were 1 base for V and 3 bases for J; bases not matched to a gene: 3. This CDR3 has 15 amino acids. The DNA for the CDR3 is TGTGCCAGCAGCTTAAGGGGGACAGGGAAAGAGACCCAGTACTTC. Protein sequence: CASSLRGTGKETQYF. The full variable domain, with the rest looked up from reference TRBV7-3 and TRBJ2-5, is GAGVSQTPSNKVTEKGKYVELRCDPISGHTALYWYRQSLGQGPEFLIYFQGTGAADDSGLPNDRFFAVRPEGSVSTLKIQRTERGDSAVYLCASSLRGTGKETQYFGPGTRLLVL.

The rearrangement links TRBV2 to TRBJ1-6; D remains unclear. Looked up from germline, CDR1 is SNHLY and CDR2 is FYNNEI. Deletions cut 4 bases from V and 7 bases from J, with 17 bases between. This CDR3 region has 16 residues. The CDR3 bases are TGTGCCAGCAGTGCAGAAGGGTATTTCGAAAATTCACCCCTCCACTTT. Amino acid sequence: CASSAEGYFENSPLHF.

About this clonotype: With a much larger clone just one base away, this may be a read error. The chain is built from TRBV2 and TRBJ2-5, with unresolved D. CDR3 size: 12 residues. Germline V gene data show CDR1 as SNHLY and CDR2 as FYNNEI. Trimming stripped 5 bases from V and 3 bases from J, with 7 bases between. CDR3 in DNA: TGTGCCAGCAGTTACGAAGAAGAGACCCAGTACTTC. Translating it yields CASSYEEETQYF. The full variable domain, completed using reference TRBV2 and TRBJ2-5, is EPEVTQTPSHQVTQMGQEVILRCVPISNHLYFYWYRQILGQKVEFLVSFYNNEISEKSEIFDDQFSVERPDGSNFTLKIRSTKLEDSAMYFCASSYEEETQYFGPGTRLLVL.

This clonotype has only a few counts. This chain joins TRBV19 and TRBJ2-5, with TRBD1 matching 8 bases. Germline CDR1 and CDR2: LNHDA and SQIVND (reference sequence). J gave up 2 bases and V 6 bases, and 8 bases lay outside the gene matches. The CDR3 runs to 15 residues. The CDR3 region is CASSKGDRPQETQYF. The CDR3 DNA follows: TGTGCCAGTAGCAAGGGGGACAGGCCACAAGAGACCCAGTACTTC.

The V and J genes are TRBV10-3 and TRBJ2-5; D remains unclear. Between the trimmed V and J ends, which lost 10 bases and 7 bases, there was a span of 4 bases. Germline V gives CDR1 ENHRY, CDR2 SYGVKD. CDR3 length equals 8 residues. CDR3 DNA: TGTGCCACCGGGACCCAGTACTTC. It translates to CATGTQYF.

The chain uses TRBV5-4 and TRBJ2-5, with D tentatively TRBD1 (5 bases). The CDR3 runs to 14 residues. Germline V gene sequence: CDR1 SGHNT, CDR2 YYREEE (reference sequence). Trimming pared 4 bases from V and 4 bases from J, leaving 14 bases between. Here the CDR3 reads CASSIQGLRETQYF. The CDR3 DNA reads as TGTGCCAGCAGCATCCAGGGATTGCGAGAGACCCAGTACTTC.

The V and J genes are TRBV4-3 and TRBJ2-2; D gene ambiguous. The CDR3 extends over 15 amino acids. Trimming took off 4 bases at V and 9 bases at J, with 18 bases between the two ends. Germline CDR1 LGHNA, CDR2 YSLEER. As DNA, the CDR3 is TGCGCCAGCAGCCCTACGCTAACCGTCGGTCGGGAGCTGTTTTTT. It translates to CASSPTLTVGRELFF.

This clonotype was picked up one time. A read error is possible here, since a much larger clone lies one base away. V and J are TRBV19 and TRBJ1-1; D call uncertain. CDR1 is LNHDA, CDR2 SQIVND, per germline (reference sequence). CDR3 length: 12 residues. The CDR3 sequence is CASRDVNTGAFF. The DNA for the CDR3 is TGTGCCAGTAGGGACGTAAACACTGGAGCTTTCTTT.

The chain is built from TRBV14 and TRBJ2-5; D tentatively fits TRBD1 or TRBD2 (6 bases each). The CDR3 has 16 amino acids. The germline V and J ends were trimmed by 0 bases and 3 bases, with 14 bases remaining between them. Germline values: CDR1 SGHDN, CDR2 FVKESK. CDR3 bases: TGTGCCAGCAGCCAAGAGGCTCCCGGGGGCAAAGAGACCCAGTACTTC. Its translation is CASSQEAPGGKETQYF.

This clonotype came up a few times. The V and J genes are TRBV6-5 and TRBJ1-6; no clear D gene. The CDR3 covers 14 residues. Germline CDR1 reads MNHEY; CDR2 reads SVGAGI. Trimming removed 6 bases from V and 7 bases from J, with 13 bases in between. This chain's CDR3 is CASRPGVGNSPLHF. As DNA, the CDR3 is TGTGCCAGCAGGCCCGGGGTAGGAAATTCACCCCTCCACTTT.

The J gene is TRBJ1-1, the V gene TRBV29-1; 9 bases line up with TRBD1. The length of the CDR3 is 14 residues. The V gene's germline CDR1 is SQVTM and CDR2 ANQGSEA. The CDR3 is CSHRDRASNTEAFF. CDR3 nucleotide sequence: TGCAGTCACCGGGACAGGGCCTCGAACACTGAAGCTTTCTTT.

As concerns this clonotype: A junction boundary mismatches the germline segment, possibly from a read error. This rearrangement joins TRBV10-3 to TRBJ1-2; D gene unclear. Germline assignment: CDR1 ENHRY and CDR2 SYGVKD. The CDR3 has 9 amino acids. CDR3 residues: CAIESGDSF. In DNA form, the CDR3 reads TGTGCCATCGAATCCGGCGACTCCTTC.

This clonotype was seen many times. The CDR3 here is CSATGRLDEQYF. The DNA for the CDR3 is TGCAGCGCGACAGGGCGGCTGGACGAGCAGTACTTC. The V call is TRBV29-1, the J call TRBJ2-7; 7 nucleotides line up with TRBD1. With 7 bases clipped from V and 5 bases from J, the junction kept 8 bases outside the gene matches. The CDR3 covers 12 residues. Germline V gene data show CDR1 as SQVTM and CDR2 as ANQGSEA.

This clonotype was seen a few times. V gene TRBV19 combines with J gene TRBJ2-2; D not certain. The V and J ends lost 3 bases and 7 bases respectively, with 9 bases between them. CDR1 is LNHDA, CDR2 SQIVND, per germline (reference sequence). The CDR3 is made up of 13 amino acids. The CDR3 DNA is TGTGCCAGTAGTATCCGGGTGGGCGGGGAGCTGTTTTTT. Translating gives CASSIRVGGELFF.

V is TRBV29-1 and J is TRBJ1-5, with D maybe TRBD1 (6 bases). The CDR3 runs 15 residues. V lost 7 bases, J lost 6 bases, and 22 bases lay in between. Germline loops: CDR1 SQVTM, CDR2 ANQGSEA. CDR3 DNA: TGCAGCGCCAGCAGCCGGTCAGGGGTGGGTCAGCCCCAGCATTTT. As protein: CSASSRSGVGQPQHF.